Listed below are T cell receptor beta chains from one sample, sequenced in a study of blood T cells in healthy people across ages. Each CDR3 protein is one row after TCRdb ran MiXCR on the 5' RACE reads. The sample contains about 1.7 million distinct CDR3 sequences, over 25% of which appear only once. The specimen was blood. All receptors come from a woman in her 30s in good health. Both conserved end residues are part of each CDR3.

j_call: TRBJ2-3; v_call: TRBV28; cdr3_aa: CAGTQSTDTQYF
j_call: TRBJ1-2; v_call: TRBV20-1; cdr3_aa: CSAAGTGKGYTF
j_call: TRBJ2-1; v_call: TRBV28; cdr3_aa: CASSPTRGQFF
j_call: TRBJ1-4; v_call: TRBV5-1; cdr3_aa: CASSLDGSWNEKLFF
j_call: TRBJ2-3; v_call: TRBV12-3/TRBV12-4; cdr3_aa: CASSRRTTGRADAQYF
j_call: TRBJ1-2; v_call: TRBV14; cdr3_aa: CASSPVTDYGYTF
j_call: TRBJ2-3; v_call: TRBV3-1; cdr3_aa: CASSQSDYTDTQYF
j_call: .; v_call: TRBV10-3; cdr3_aa: CAISLDRDGKTQYF
j_call: TRBJ2-7; v_call: TRBV20-1; cdr3_aa: CSASWDAGSTYEQYF
j_call: TRBJ2-1; v_call: TRBV5-1; cdr3_aa: CASSPMTSGGRGEQFF
j_call: TRBJ2-7; v_call: TRBV18; cdr3_aa: CASSPESYEQYF
j_call: TRBJ1-3; v_call: TRBV5-5; cdr3_aa: CASAIGGSGNTIYF
j_call: TRBJ2-7; v_call: TRBV10-2; cdr3_aa: CASSEGSGIKQYF
j_call: TRBJ2-3; v_call: TRBV18; cdr3_aa: CASSPDAAGGSDTQYF
j_call: TRBJ2-3; v_call: TRBV27; cdr3_aa: CASSLPTSGGTDTQYF
j_call: TRBJ2-3; v_call: TRBV6-1; cdr3_aa: CASTRPRLAGALSTDKQYF
j_call: TRBJ2-7; v_call: TRBV5-1; cdr3_aa: CAKFWPLEPSSYEQYF